The present T cell receptor (beta chain) was sequenced within a study of technical replicates of blood from several donors. Concerning this clone itself: At one end the junction does not follow the germline gene, possibly because of a read error.

TCRdb's table, derived via immunoSEQ multiplex PCR, lists solely in-frame clones and lacks some. The data contain under 15,000 clones, over 85% of them singletons. Input material: PBMCs. This clonotype was obtained from a human donor in good health.

In nucleotides, the CDR3 is TGCGCCAGCAGCCAAATGACTAGCGGGAAGGGGCAAGGGACCCAGTACTTC. This gives the protein CASSQMTSGKGQGTQYF. J is TRBJ2-5 and V is TRBV4-1, with TRBD2 matching over 11 bases. CDR1 and CDR2 (germline): MGHRA, YSYEKL. The CDR3 is made up of 17 amino acids.